The clone carrying this T cell receptor (beta chain) was found many times. The antigen remains unidentified. Absence of ophthalmopathy progression within 18 months defined stable Graves' hyperthyroidism. In patients aged 18 to 65, hyperthyroidism was newly diagnosed, with duration under 2 months. This entry belongs to a study of T cells in Graves' hyperthyroidism and ophthalmopathy. The CDR3 is 16 residues long. From germline, CDR1 is LNHDA and CDR2 SQIVND (reference sequence). Trimming pared 2 bases from V and 0 bases from J, leaving 11 bases between. General study findings and limits: Blood shared most expanded thyroid clonotypes above 0.001. With a median lead of about six months before onset, the model predicted ophthalmopathy.

What was amplified from RNA transcripts were TCR beta CDR3 regions. Initially, a first-round RT-PCR of the TCR CDR3 employed the HTBI primer set. TCRdb passed the multiplex PCR reads through MiXCR, listing each CDR3 protein once. Of over 300,000 distinct CDR3 sequences listed, about 15% were seen once; the top ten hold around 10%. This sequence was found in a woman aged 60-75 years with Graves' hyperthyroidism. The specimen sequenced was blood. The chain joins TRBV19 to TRBJ2-1; D is unresolved. The CDR3 here is CASSIKWNNSYNEQFF. CDR3 DNA: TGTGCCAGTAGTATAAAGTGGAACAACTCCTACAATGAGCAGTTCTTC.